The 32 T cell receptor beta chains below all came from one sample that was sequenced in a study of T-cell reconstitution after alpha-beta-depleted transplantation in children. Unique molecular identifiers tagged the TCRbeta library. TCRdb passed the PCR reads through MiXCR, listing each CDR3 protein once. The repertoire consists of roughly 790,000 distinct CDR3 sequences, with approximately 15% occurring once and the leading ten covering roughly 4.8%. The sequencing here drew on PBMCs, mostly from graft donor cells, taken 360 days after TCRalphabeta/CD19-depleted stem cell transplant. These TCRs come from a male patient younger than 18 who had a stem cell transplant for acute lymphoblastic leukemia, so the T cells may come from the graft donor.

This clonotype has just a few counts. The CDR3 here is CASSFGLAGVGEQYF. The CDR3 bases are TGTGCCAGCAGCTTCGGACTAGCGGGAGTCGGCGAGCAGTACTTC. V is TRBV5-5 and J is TRBJ2-7; 13 bases are shared with TRBD2. J lost 6 bases, V lost 2 bases, and 5 bases had no gene match. CDR3 size: 15 residues. The germline CDR1 and CDR2 sequences are SGHKS and YYEKEE (reference sequence).

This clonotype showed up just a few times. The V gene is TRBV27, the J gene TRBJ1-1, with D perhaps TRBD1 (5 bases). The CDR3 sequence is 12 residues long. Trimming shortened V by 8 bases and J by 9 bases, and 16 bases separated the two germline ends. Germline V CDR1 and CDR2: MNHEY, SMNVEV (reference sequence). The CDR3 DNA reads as TGTGCCAGCTCCGGGACCGTCGACCAAGCTTTCTTT. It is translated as CASSGTVDQAFF.

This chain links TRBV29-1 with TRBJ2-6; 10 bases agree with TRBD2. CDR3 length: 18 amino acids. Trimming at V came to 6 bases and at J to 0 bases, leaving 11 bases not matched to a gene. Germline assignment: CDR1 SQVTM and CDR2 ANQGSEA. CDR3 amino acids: CSVSGRLAGSSGANVLTF. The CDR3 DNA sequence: TGCAGCGTCTCCGGGCGACTAGCGGGTTCCTCTGGGGCCAACGTCCTGACTTTC.

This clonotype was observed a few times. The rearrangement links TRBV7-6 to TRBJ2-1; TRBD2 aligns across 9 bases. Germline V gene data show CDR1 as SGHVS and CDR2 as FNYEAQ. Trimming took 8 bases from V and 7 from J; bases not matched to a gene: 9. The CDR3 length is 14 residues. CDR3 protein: CASSSGGLANEQFF. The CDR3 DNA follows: TGTGCCAGCTCGTCCGGAGGACTAGCGAATGAGCAGTTCTTC.

The CDR3 protein is CASSRDDTIYF. CDR3 sequence (DNA): TGTGCCAGCAGCCGTGATGACACCATATATTTT. V and J are TRBV6-6 and TRBJ1-3; D not certain. The CDR3 length is 11 residues. Germline V gene lookup returns CDR1 MNHNY and CDR2 SVGAGI (reference sequence). Deletions cut 6 bases from V and 8 bases from J, with 8 bases between.

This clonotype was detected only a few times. The CDR3 region has the DNA TGCGCCAGCCGCCGGGGGGAGCGGGAGGAGACCCAGTACTTC. Protein sequence: CASRRGEREETQYF. The chain carries TRBV4-1 and TRBJ2-5, with TRBD2 matching over 8 bases. Unmatched junction bases numbered 10, after V lost 8 bases and J lost 5 bases. Germline CDR1 is MGHRA and CDR2 is YSYEKL. The length of the CDR3 is 14 residues.

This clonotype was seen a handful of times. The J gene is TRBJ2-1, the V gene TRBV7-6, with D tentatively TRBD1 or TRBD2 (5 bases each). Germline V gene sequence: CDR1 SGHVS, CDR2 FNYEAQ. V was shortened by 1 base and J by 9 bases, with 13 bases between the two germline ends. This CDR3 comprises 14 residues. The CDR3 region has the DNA TGTGCCAGCAGCTTAGGGGACGCGTCGTTTGAGCAGTTCTTC. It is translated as CASSLGDASFEQFF.

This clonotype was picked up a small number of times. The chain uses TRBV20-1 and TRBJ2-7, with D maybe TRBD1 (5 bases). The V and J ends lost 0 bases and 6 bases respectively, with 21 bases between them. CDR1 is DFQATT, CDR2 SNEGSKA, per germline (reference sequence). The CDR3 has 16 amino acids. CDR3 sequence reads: CSARDQWKQVVGEQYF. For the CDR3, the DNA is TGCAGTGCTAGAGATCAATGGAAACAGGTGGTGGGCGAGCAGTACTTC.

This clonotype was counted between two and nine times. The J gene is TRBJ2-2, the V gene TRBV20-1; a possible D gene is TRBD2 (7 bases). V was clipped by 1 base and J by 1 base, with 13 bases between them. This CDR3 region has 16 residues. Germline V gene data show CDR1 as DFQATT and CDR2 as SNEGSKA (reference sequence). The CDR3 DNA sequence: TGCAGTGCTAGAGTGGGAGGGGGAGGGAACACCGGGGAGCTGTTTTTT. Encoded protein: CSARVGGGGNTGELFF.

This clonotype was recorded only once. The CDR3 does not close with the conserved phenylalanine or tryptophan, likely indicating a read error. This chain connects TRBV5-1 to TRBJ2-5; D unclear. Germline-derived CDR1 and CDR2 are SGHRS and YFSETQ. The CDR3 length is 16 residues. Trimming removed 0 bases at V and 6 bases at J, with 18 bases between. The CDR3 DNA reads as TGCGCCAGCAGCTTGGCCGGGCGAGGATTCCGAAAGACCCAGTACCTC. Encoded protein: CASSLAGRGFRKTQYL.

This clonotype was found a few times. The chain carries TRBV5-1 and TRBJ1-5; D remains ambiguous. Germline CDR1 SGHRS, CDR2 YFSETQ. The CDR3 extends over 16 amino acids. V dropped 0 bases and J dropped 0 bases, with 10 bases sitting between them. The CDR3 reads CASSLEGSFSNQPQHF. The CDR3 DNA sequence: TGCGCCAGCAGCTTGGAGGGCAGCTTTAGCAATCAGCCCCAGCATTTT.

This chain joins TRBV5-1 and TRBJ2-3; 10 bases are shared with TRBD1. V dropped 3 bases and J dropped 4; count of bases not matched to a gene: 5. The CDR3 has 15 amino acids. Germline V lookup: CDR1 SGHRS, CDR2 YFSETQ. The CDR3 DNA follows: TGCGCCAGCAGCTCTGGGACAGGGGTAGCAGATACGCAGTATTTT. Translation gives CASSSGTGVADTQYF.

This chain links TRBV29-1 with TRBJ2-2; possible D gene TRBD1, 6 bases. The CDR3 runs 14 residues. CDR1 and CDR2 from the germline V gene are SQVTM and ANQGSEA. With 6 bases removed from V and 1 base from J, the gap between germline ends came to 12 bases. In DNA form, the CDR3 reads TGCAGCGTGGCGCCGGGACAGAACACCGGGGAGCTGTTTTTT. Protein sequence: CSVAPGQNTGELFF.

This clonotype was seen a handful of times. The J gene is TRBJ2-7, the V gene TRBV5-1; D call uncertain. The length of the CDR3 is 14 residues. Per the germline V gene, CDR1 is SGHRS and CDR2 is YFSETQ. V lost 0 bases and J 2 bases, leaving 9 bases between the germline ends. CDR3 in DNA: TGCGCCAGCAGCTTGGACGAGAGCCCCTACGAGCAGTACTTC. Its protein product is CASSLDESPYEQYF.

CDR3 amino acids: CASSRIQGRLLGDEQYF. Written as DNA, the CDR3 is TGTGCCAGCTCACGAATACAGGGTAGATTGCTAGGGGACGAGCAGTACTTC. The rearrangement joins TRBV18 to TRBJ2-7, with D possibly matching TRBD1 (6 bases). The V end lost 4 bases, the J end lost 5 bases, and 24 bases lay between the germline ends. The germline V gene has CDR1 KGHSH and CDR2 LQKENI. The CDR3 spans 17 residues.

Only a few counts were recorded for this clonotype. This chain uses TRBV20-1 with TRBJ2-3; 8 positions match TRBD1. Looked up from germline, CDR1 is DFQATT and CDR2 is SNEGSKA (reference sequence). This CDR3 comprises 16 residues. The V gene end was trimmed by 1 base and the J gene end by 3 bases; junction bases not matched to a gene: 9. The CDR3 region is CSARGPGQGLTDTQYF. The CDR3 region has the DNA TGCAGTGCTAGAGGCCCAGGACAGGGCTTGACAGATACGCAGTATTTT.

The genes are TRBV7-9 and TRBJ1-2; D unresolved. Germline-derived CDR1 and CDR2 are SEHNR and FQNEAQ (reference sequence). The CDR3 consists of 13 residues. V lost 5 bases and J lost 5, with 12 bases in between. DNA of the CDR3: TGTGCCAGCAGCCACGAAACCATTTATGGCTACACCTTC. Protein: CASSHETIYGYTF.

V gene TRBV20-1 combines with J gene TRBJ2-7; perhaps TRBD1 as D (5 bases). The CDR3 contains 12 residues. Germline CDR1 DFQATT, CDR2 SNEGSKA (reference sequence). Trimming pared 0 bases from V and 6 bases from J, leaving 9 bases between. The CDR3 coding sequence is TGCAGTGCTAGAGATAGGGGTTTCGAGCAGTACTTC. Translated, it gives CSARDRGFEQYF.

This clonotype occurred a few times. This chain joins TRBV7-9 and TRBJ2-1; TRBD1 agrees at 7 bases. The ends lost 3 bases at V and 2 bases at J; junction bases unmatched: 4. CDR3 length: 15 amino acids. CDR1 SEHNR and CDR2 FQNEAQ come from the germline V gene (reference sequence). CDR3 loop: CASSFRQGTYNEQFF. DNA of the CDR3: TGTGCCAGCAGCTTCCGACAGGGCACCTACAATGAGCAGTTCTTC.

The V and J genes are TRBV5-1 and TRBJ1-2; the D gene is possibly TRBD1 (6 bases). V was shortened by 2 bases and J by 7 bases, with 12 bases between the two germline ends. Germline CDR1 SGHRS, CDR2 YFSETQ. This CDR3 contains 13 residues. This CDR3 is CASSFDRTCGYTF. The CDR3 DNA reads TGCGCCAGCAGCTTTGACAGGACGTGTGGCTACACCTTC.

The CDR3 protein is CASSLTGGPSSYNEQFF. The CDR3 region has the DNA TGTGCCAGCAGCCTTACGGGAGGGCCGAGCTCCTACAATGAGCAGTTCTTC. This sequence joins TRBV7-9 and TRBJ2-1; TRBD2 matches 8 bases. Germline CDR1 and CDR2: SEHNR and FQNEAQ (reference sequence). With 5 bases clipped from V and 0 bases from J, the junction kept 9 bases outside the gene matches. This CDR3 spans 17 amino acids. Variable domain in full (rest from reference TRBV7-9 and TRBJ2-1): DTGVSQNPRHKITKRGQNVTFRCDPISEHNRLYWYRQTLGQGPEFLTYFQNEAQLEKSRLLSDRFSAERPKGSFSTLEIQRTEQGDSAMYLCASSLTGGPSSYNEQFFGPGTRLTVL.

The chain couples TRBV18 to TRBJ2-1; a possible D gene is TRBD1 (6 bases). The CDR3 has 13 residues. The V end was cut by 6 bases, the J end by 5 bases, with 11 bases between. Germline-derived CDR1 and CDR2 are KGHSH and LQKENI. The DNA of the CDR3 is TGTGCCAGCTCTCAAGGACAGCACAATGAGCAGTTCTTC. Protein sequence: CASSQGQHNEQFF.

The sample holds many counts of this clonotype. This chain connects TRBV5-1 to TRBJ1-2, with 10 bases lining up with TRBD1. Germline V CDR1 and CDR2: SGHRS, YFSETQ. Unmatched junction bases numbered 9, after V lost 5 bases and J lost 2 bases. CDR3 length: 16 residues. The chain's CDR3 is CASRMGQGHLNYGYTF. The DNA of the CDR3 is TGCGCCAGCAGGATGGGACAGGGGCACCTAAACTATGGCTACACCTTC.

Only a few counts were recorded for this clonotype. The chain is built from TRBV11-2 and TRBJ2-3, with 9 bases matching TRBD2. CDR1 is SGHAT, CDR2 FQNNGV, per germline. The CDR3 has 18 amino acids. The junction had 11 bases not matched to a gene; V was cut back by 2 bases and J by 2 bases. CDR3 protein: CASSLLPPSGRFTDTQYF. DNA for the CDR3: TGTGCCAGCAGCTTACTTCCGCCCAGCGGGAGGTTCACAGATACGCAGTATTTT.

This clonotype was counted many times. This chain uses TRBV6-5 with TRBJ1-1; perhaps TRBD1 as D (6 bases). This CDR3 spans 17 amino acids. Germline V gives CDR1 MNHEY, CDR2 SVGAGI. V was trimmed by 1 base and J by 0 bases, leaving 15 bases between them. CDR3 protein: CASSYLQGRWVNTEAFF. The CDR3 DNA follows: TGTGCCAGCAGTTACTTACAGGGCCGCTGGGTGAACACTGAAGCTTTCTTT.

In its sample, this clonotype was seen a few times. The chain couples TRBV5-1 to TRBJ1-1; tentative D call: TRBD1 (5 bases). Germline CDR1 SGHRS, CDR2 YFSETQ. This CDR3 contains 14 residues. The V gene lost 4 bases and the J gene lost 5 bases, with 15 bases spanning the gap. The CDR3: CASSPGFANTEAFF. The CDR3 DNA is TGCGCCAGCAGCCCAGGGTTCGCGAATACTGAAGCTTTCTTT.

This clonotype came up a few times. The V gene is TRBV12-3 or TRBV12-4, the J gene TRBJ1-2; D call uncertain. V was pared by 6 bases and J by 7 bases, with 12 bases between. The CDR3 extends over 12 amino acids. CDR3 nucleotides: TGTGCCAGCAGCCCGATTGGGAGTGGCTACACCTTC. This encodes CASSPIGSGYTF.

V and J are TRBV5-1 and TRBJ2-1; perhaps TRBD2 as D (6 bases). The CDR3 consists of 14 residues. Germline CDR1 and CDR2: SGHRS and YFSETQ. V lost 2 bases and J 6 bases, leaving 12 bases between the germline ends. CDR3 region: CASSFGGVGNEQFF. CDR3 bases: TGCGCCAGCAGCTTTGGCGGGGTGGGCAATGAGCAGTTCTTC.

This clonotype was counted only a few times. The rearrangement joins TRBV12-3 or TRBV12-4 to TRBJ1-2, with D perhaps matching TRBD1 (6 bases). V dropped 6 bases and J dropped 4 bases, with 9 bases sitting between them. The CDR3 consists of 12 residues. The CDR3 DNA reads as TGTGCCAGCAGACACAGGGCCTATGGCTACACCTTC. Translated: CASRHRAYGYTF.

CDR3 region: CSAHPRGARTEAFF. The CDR3 nucleotides are TGCAGTGCCCACCCGAGGGGGGCTAGGACTGAAGCTTTCTTT. The genes are TRBV20-1 and TRBJ1-1; possible D gene TRBD1, 6 bases. CDR1 DFQATT and CDR2 SNEGSKA come from the germline V gene (reference sequence). The CDR3 loop spans 14 amino acids. V shed 6 bases and J shed 5 bases, with 19 bases lying between them.

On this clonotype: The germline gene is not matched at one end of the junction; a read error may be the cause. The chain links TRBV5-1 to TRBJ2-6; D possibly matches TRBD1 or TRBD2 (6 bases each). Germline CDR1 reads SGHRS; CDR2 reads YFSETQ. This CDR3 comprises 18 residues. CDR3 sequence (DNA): TGCGCCAGCAGCTTTAAATCGCTAGCGTCCCTGGGGGCCAACGTCCTGAGTTTC. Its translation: CASSFKSLASLGANVLSF.

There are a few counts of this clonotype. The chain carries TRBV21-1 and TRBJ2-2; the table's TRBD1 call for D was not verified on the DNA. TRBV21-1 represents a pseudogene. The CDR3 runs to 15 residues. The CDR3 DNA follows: TGTGCCAGCAGCAAGGTGGACAGGGCGACCGGGGAGCTGTTTTTT. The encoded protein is CASSKVDRATGELFF.